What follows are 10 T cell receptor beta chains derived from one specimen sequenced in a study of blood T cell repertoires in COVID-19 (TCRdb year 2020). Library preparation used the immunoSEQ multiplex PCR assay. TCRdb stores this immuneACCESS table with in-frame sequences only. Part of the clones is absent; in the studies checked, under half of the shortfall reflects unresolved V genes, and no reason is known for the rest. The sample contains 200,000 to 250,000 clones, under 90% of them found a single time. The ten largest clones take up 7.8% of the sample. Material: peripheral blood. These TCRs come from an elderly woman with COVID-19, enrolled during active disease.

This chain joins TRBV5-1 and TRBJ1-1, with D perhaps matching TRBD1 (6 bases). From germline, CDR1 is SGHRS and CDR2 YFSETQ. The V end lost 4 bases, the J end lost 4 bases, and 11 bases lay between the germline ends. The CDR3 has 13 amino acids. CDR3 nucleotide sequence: TGCGCCAGCAGCCAGGACAGCCTCACTGAAGCTTTCTTT. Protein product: CASSQDSLTEAFF. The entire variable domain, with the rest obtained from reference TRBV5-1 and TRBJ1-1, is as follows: KAGVTQTPRYLIKTRGQQVTLSCSPISGHRSVSWYQQTPGQGLQFLFEYFSETQRNKGNFPGRFSGRQFSNSRSEMNVSTLELGDSALYLCASSQDSLTEAFFGQGTRLTVV.

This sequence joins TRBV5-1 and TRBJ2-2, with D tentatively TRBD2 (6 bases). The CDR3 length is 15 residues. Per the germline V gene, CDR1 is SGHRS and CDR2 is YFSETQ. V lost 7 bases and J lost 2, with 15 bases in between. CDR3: CASCPGTGNTGELFF. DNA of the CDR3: TGCGCCAGCTGCCCTGGGACTGGTAACACCGGGGAGCTGTTTTTT.

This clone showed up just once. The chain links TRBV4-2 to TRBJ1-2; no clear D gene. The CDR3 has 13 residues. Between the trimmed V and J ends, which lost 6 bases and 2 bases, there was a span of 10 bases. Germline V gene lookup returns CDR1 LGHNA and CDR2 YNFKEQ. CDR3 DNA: TGTGCCAGCAGTCCCGGAGGGAACTATGGCTACACCTTC. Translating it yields CASSPGGNYGYTF.

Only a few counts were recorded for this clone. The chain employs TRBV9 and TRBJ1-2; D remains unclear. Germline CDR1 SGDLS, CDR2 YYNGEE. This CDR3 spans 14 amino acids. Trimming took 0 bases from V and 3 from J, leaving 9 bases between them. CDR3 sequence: CASSVGPEYYGYTF. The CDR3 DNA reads TGTGCCAGCAGCGTAGGTCCAGAATACTATGGCTACACCTTC.

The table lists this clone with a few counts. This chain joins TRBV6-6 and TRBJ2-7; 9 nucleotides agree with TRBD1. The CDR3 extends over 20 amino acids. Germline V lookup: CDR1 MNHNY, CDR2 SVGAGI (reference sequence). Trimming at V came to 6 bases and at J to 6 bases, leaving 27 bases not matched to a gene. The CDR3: CASSGWGQGTGQRGSGEQYF. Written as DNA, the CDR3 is TGTGCCAGCAGCGGCTGGGGGCAGGGGACAGGGCAACGCGGCTCGGGCGAGCAGTACTTC.

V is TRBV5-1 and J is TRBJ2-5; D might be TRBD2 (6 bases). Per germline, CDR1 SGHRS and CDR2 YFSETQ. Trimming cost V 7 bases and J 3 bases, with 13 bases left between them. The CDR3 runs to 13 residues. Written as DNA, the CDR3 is TGCGCCAGCGGTGGAGGGATTGAAGAGACCCAGTACTTC. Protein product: CASGGGIEETQYF.

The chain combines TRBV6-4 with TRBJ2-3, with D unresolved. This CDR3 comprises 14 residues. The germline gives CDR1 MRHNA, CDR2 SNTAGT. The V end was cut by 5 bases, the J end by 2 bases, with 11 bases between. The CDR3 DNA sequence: TGTGCCAGCAGTATCACAGCTTTCACAGATACGCAGTATTTT. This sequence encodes CASSITAFTDTQYF.

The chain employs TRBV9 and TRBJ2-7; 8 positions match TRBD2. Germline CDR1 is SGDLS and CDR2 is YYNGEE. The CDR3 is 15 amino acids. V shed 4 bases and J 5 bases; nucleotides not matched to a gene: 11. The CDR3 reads CASSPREGSSHEQYF. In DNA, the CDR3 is TGTGCCAGCAGCCCCCGGGAGGGAAGTTCCCACGAGCAGTACTTC.

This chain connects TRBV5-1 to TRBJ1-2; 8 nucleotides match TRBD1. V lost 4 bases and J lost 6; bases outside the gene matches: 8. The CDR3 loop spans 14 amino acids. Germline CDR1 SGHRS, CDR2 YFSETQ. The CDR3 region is CASSEDRVRNGYTF. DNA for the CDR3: TGCGCCAGCAGCGAGGACAGGGTCCGAAATGGCTACACCTTC.

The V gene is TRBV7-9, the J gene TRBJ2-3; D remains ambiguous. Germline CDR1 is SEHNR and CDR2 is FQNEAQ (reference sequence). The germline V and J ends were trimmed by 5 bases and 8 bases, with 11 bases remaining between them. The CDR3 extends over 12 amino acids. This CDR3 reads CASSPSESTQYF. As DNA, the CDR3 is TGTGCCAGCAGCCCCTCCGAGAGTACGCAGTATTTT.